These 30 T cell receptor beta chains originate from one sample sequenced in a study of cytomegalovirus exposure and HLA in healthy donors. 13 Jbeta primers and 60 Vbeta primers were used for the PCR. The data were produced by immunoSEQ multiplex PCR, yet TCRdb's version contains in-frame clones alone and is incomplete. This table has more than 110,000 clones, 60% to 85% appearing once. Sequenced sample: PBMCs. These receptors originate from a man aged 18 to 30 in good health and CMV-seronegative.

This chain uses TRBV2 with TRBJ1-4, with 9 bases aligning to TRBD1. The CDR3 covers 15 residues. CDR1 SNHLY and CDR2 FYNNEI come from the germline V gene. The V segment lost 8 bases and the J segment 7 bases; nucleotides outside the gene matches: 11. The DNA of the CDR3 is TGTGCCAGCCGCCCATATAGGACAGGGGCTGAAAAACTGTTTTTT. It translates to CASRPYRTGAEKLFF.

V usage is TRBV6-5 and J usage is TRBJ2-7; 7 positions match TRBD1. The V segment lost 6 bases and the J segment 0 bases; nucleotides outside the gene matches: 5. The CDR3 loop spans 14 amino acids. Germline CDR1 MNHEY, CDR2 SVGAGI. The DNA of the CDR3 is TGTGCCAGCAGCGAACAGGGGAGCTCCTACGAGCAGTACTTC. Amino acids: CASSEQGSSYEQYF.

This clone has only a few counts. In DNA form, the CDR3 reads TGTGCCAGCAGCTTGGGGGGGACAGGGGTGAACACTGAAGCTTTCTTT. It encodes CASSLGGTGVNTEAFF. The chain employs TRBV5-6 and TRBJ1-1; 10 positions agree with TRBD1. Unmatched junction bases numbered 2, after V lost 0 bases and J lost 0 bases. There are 16 residues in the CDR3. CDR1 and CDR2 (germline): SGHDT, YYEEEE.

The rearrangement joins TRBV5-6 to TRBJ1-2, with TRBD1 matching over 7 bases. The CDR3 runs 17 residues. The V gene's germline CDR1 is SGHDT and CDR2 YYEEEE. Germline trimming cut 3 bases from V and 2 bases from J; bases unmatched to any gene: 13. For the CDR3, the DNA is TGTGCCAGCAGCTCCACTATCCTGACAGGGTCCAACTATGGCTACACCTTC. Its translation is CASSSTILTGSNYGYTF.

This chain joins TRBV9 and TRBJ1-3, with unresolved D. This CDR3 spans 14 amino acids. The germline CDR1 and CDR2 sequences are SGDLS and YYNGEE. Trimming stripped 4 bases from V and 4 bases from J, with 12 bases between. DNA of the CDR3: TGTGCCAGCAGCTCCTCACCCGGGGGAAACACCATATATTTT. Translation: CASSSSPGGNTIYF.

The table lists this clone with a count of one. The chain has TRBV19 and TRBJ2-1, with D possibly matching TRBD2 (6 bases). Trimming removed 5 bases at V and 8 bases at J, with 19 bases between. Per germline, CDR1 LNHDA and CDR2 SQIVND (reference sequence). CDR3 size: 15 residues. CDR3 in DNA: TGTGCCAGTAGTCTATGGGGGACTCCGGTCGATGAGCAGTTCTTC. As protein: CASSLWGTPVDEQFF.

V is TRBV6-1 and J is TRBJ2-1; the match to TRBD2 covers 8 bases. With 1 base clipped from V and 4 bases from J, the junction kept 9 bases outside the gene matches. The germline V gene has CDR1 MNHNS and CDR2 SASEGT. CDR3 length equals 17 residues. The CDR3 loop reads CASSEDTGLAGYNEQFF. CDR3 in DNA: TGTGCCAGCAGTGAAGACACCGGCTTAGCGGGGTACAATGAGCAGTTCTTC.

This chain links TRBV7-6 with TRBJ2-3; TRBD2 matches at 13 bases. The CDR3 contains 17 residues. Germline V gene data show CDR1 as SGHVS and CDR2 as FNYEAQ. With V trimmed by 4 bases and J by 1 base, 5 bases remained unmatched. The CDR3, as DNA: TGTGCCAGCAGCTCCGGGACTAGCGGGGTGGGCACAGATACGCAGTATTTT. This codes for CASSSGTSGVGTDTQYF.

This clone has just a few counts. The rearrangement uses TRBV18 and TRBJ2-7; maybe TRBD2 (5 bases). CDR3 length: 16 residues. With 0 bases removed from V and 5 bases from J, the gap between germline ends came to 17 bases. Germline CDR1 and CDR2: KGHSH and LQKENI. The chain's CDR3 is CASSPPLRGIMDEQYF. The CDR3 nucleotides are TGTGCCAGCTCACCACCGCTACGGGGTATTATGGACGAGCAGTACTTC.

CDR3: CASSRDRTSGSIQETQYF. CDR3 in DNA: TGCGCCAGCAGCCGGGACCGGACTAGCGGGTCTATCCAAGAGACCCAGTACTTC. The genes are TRBV5-1 and TRBJ2-5, with 11 bases identical to TRBD2. Germline values: CDR1 SGHRS, CDR2 YFSETQ. After removal of 4 bases from V and 1 base from J, the junction contained 12 bases not matched to a gene. The CDR3 runs 18 residues.

The chain uses TRBV29-1 and TRBJ1-1; TRBD1 is a possible D gene (6 bases). Germline V CDR1 and CDR2: SQVTM, ANQGSEA. Deletions cut 4 bases from V and 1 base from J, with 7 bases between. This CDR3 is 12 amino acids long. The CDR3 coding sequence is TGCAGCGTTGGGGGGCCGAACACTGAAGCTTTCTTT. It is translated as CSVGGPNTEAFF.

This clone has only a few counts. The V call is TRBV11-2, the J call TRBJ1-1; D unresolved. The V end lost 3 bases, the J end lost 1 base, and 6 bases lay between the germline ends. The CDR3 length is 13 residues. Germline V CDR1 and CDR2: SGHAT, FQNNGV. CDR3 nucleotide sequence: TGTGCCAGCAGCTTGGTCGGGAACACTGAAGCTTTCTTT. Translating gives CASSLVGNTEAFF.

The chain links TRBV28 to TRBJ2-3, with a possible D match to TRBD2 (5 bases). Germline V gene sequence: CDR1 MDHEN, CDR2 SYDVKM. Trimming stripped 6 bases from V and 2 bases from J, with 12 bases between. This CDR3 region has 14 residues. CDR3 bases: TGTGCCAGCAGCCCAGCGGACCCCACAGATACGCAGTATTTT. Protein: CASSPADPTDTQYF.

The rearrangement links TRBV12-5 to TRBJ2-1; the match to TRBD2 covers 7 bases. Germline CDR1 reads LGHNT; CDR2 reads FRNRAP. The trim removed 1 base at V and 11 bases at J, leaving 5 bases unmatched. CDR3 size: 13 residues. DNA of the CDR3: TGTGCTAGTGGTTTGGATACTAGCGACAAGCAGTTCTTC. It encodes CASGLDTSDKQFF.

The genes are TRBV7-9 and TRBJ2-7, with D maybe TRBD1 (6 bases). V lost 2 bases to trimming and J lost 0 bases, with 11 bases between them. This CDR3 has 15 amino acids. Germline V gives CDR1 SEHNR, CDR2 FQNEAQ (reference sequence). CDR3 residues: CASSLPQGPSYEQYF. The CDR3 nucleotides are TGTGCCAGCAGCTTACCACAGGGTCCCTCCTACGAGCAGTACTTC.

About this clone: Other nucleotide sequences from this sample produce the same CDR3. The chain carries TRBV9 and TRBJ2-1; 16 positions match TRBD2. J was trimmed by 0 bases and V by 0 bases; bases with no gene match: 3. Germline V lookup: CDR1 SGDLS, CDR2 YYNGEE. The CDR3 has 19 residues. DNA for the CDR3: TGTGCCAGCAGCGTAGTGGGGACTAGCGGGAGGGCCTCCTACAATGAGCAGTTCTTC. This gives the protein CASSVVGTSGRASYNEQFF.

The rearrangement uses TRBV29-1 and TRBJ2-1; 10 nucleotides line up with TRBD2. The CDR3 has 18 amino acids. The germline CDR1 and CDR2 sequences are SQVTM and ANQGSEA. V dropped 3 bases and J dropped 9; count of bases not matched to a gene: 20. CDR3 residues: CSVERGWGVAGGGGEQFF. The CDR3 DNA reads as TGCAGCGTTGAGAGGGGTTGGGGGGTAGCGGGAGGAGGAGGTGAGCAGTTCTTC.

The chain carries TRBV9 and TRBJ2-1; maybe TRBD2 (6 bases). The V gene's germline CDR1 is SGDLS and CDR2 YYNGEE. This CDR3 is built from 15 residues. Trimming took 2 bases from V and 4 from J, leaving 13 bases between them. The CDR3 bases are TGTGCCAGCAGCGTGGGACTGGACCGTTACAATGAGCAGTTCTTC. Its protein is CASSVGLDRYNEQFF.

This clone was counted a few times. The V gene is TRBV2, the J gene TRBJ1-1, with 12 positions matching TRBD1. The CDR3 is 17 amino acids. V was pared by 5 bases and J by 5 bases, with 12 bases of the junction left unmatched. Germline values: CDR1 SNHLY, CDR2 FYNNEI. CDR3: CASSTTGQGARWTEAFF. Written as DNA, the CDR3 is TGTGCCAGCAGTACGACGGGACAGGGGGCGCGATGGACTGAAGCTTTCTTT. Full variable domain (remainder filled in from reference TRBV2 and TRBJ1-1): EPEVTQTPSHQVTQMGQEVILRCVPISNHLYFYWYRQILGQKVEFLVSFYNNEISEKSEIFDDQFSVERPDGSNFTLKIRSTKLEDSAMYFCASSTTGQGARWTEAFFGQGTRLTVV.

This chain links TRBV14 with TRBJ2-1, with D possibly matching TRBD2 (6 bases). Trimming removed 0 bases at V and 7 bases at J, with 22 bases between. CDR1 SGHDN and CDR2 FVKESK come from the germline V gene. CDR3 length: 18 amino acids. CDR3 protein: CASSQETILGLRVNEQFF. The DNA of the CDR3 is TGTGCCAGCAGCCAAGAAACAATCTTGGGACTCCGAGTTAATGAGCAGTTCTTC.

The rearrangement links TRBV5-6 to TRBJ2-3; D is perhaps TRBD2 (5 bases). The germline V gene has CDR1 SGHDT and CDR2 YYEEEE. Deletions cut 2 bases from V and 2 bases from J, with 15 bases between. The length of the CDR3 is 16 residues. Written as DNA, the CDR3 is TGTGCCAGCAGCTTCGGTCAGCAGCGGTTCACAGATACGCAGTATTTT. Translated, it gives CASSFGQQRFTDTQYF.

The sample holds a few counts of this clone. This chain uses TRBV21-1 with TRBJ1-4; the D call TRBD1 from the table was never checked on the DNA. TRBV21-1 corresponds to a pseudogene. This CDR3 region has 19 residues. This CDR3 reads CASSKDDRKRREGNEKLFF. The DNA for the CDR3 is TGTGCCAGCAGCAAAGATGACAGAAAAAGAAGAGAAGGTAATGAAAAACTGTTTTTT.

The chain has TRBV28 and TRBJ2-1; D call uncertain. Germline CDR1 reads MDHEN; CDR2 reads SYDVKM. The CDR3 covers 13 residues. V was shortened by 6 bases and J by 7 bases, with 13 bases between the two germline ends. This CDR3 is CASRQANENEQFF. CDR3 in DNA: TGTGCCAGCAGGCAGGCGAACGAAAATGAGCAGTTCTTC.

The chain carries TRBV7-2 and TRBJ1-2; 8 bases align to TRBD1. V gave up 0 bases and J gave up 7 bases; unmatched junction bases: 4. The CDR3 has 14 residues. Per germline, CDR1 SGHTA and CDR2 FQGNSA. The CDR3 loop reads CASSLAGQGGGYTF. CDR3 nucleotides: TGTGCCAGCAGCTTAGCCGGACAGGGCGGTGGCTACACCTTC.

The rearrangement uses TRBV4-1 and TRBJ1-2; the D gene is possibly TRBD1 (6 bases). This CDR3 contains 16 residues. Germline assignment: CDR1 MGHRA and CDR2 YSYEKL. With 5 bases removed from V and 5 bases from J, the gap between germline ends came to 21 bases. The CDR3 sequence is CASSFLPGTPLYGYTF. As DNA, the CDR3 is TGCGCCAGCAGCTTCCTTCCCGGGACACCCCTTTATGGCTACACCTTC.

The chain recombines TRBV29-1 with TRBJ2-7; 7 bases match TRBD2. Trimming took 6 bases from V and 6 from J; bases not matched to a gene: 11. This CDR3 is 13 amino acids long. Germline CDR1 reads SQVTM; CDR2 reads ANQGSEA. The CDR3 spells CSVGLSSLGEQYF. CDR3 nucleotides: TGCAGCGTGGGACTATCGTCCCTGGGCGAGCAGTACTTC.

The chain has TRBV5-1 and TRBJ2-7; D is possibly TRBD1 (5 bases). V was pared by 4 bases and J by 6 bases, with 14 bases between. CDR3 size: 13 residues. CDR1 and CDR2 from the germline V gene are SGHRS and YFSETQ. The CDR3 reads CASSGAGPVEQYF. Written as DNA, the CDR3 is TGCGCCAGCAGCGGGGCAGGGCCGGTCGAGCAGTACTTC.

The V gene is TRBV2, the J gene TRBJ2-1; TRBD2 agrees at 13 bases. J gave up 2 bases and V 5 bases, and 9 bases lay outside the gene matches. Germline-derived CDR1 and CDR2 are SNHLY and FYNNEI. This CDR3 has 18 residues. The CDR3 is CASSNGLAGAIAYNEQFF. CDR3 sequence (DNA): TGTGCCAGCAGTAACGGACTAGCGGGGGCGATCGCCTACAATGAGCAGTTCTTC.

This chain connects TRBV6-1 to TRBJ2-7; D not certain. Germline V gene data show CDR1 as MNHNS and CDR2 as SASEGT. Trimming took off 0 bases at V and 3 bases at J, with 6 bases between the two ends. The CDR3 consists of 13 residues. As DNA, the CDR3 is TGTGCCAGCAGTGAAGCACGGGTCTACGAGCAGTACTTC. Its protein product is CASSEARVYEQYF.

This clone has only one observation. This chain joins TRBV5-1 and TRBJ2-3; D may be TRBD2 (5 bases). CDR1 SGHRS and CDR2 YFSETQ come from the germline V gene. CDR3 length: 15 residues. The V end was cut by 4 bases, the J end by 1 base, with 13 bases between. For the CDR3, the DNA is TGCGCCAGCAGCCCTAGCATGTCAGGCACAGATACGCAGTATTTT. It yields the protein CASSPSMSGTDTQYF.